This T cell receptor beta chain was recovered during a study of neoadjuvant nivolumab and ipilimumab in lung cancer. Background on the study: The combination arm added day-1 ipilimumab 1 mg/kg to nivolumab 3 mg/kg on days 1, 15, 29.

This clone has just a few counts. V was shortened by 0 bases and J by 8 bases, with 5 bases between the two germline ends. CDR1 and CDR2 (germline): SGHAT, FQDESV (reference sequence). CDR3 length: 12 residues. Repertoires were generated with immunoSEQ multiplex PCR, while TCRdb's copy carries only in-frame clones and drops some. The sample comprises over 25,000 clones, 76% of which are singletons, and 18% rests with the top ten. The sequencing here drew on tumor tissue, taken after neoadjuvant nivolumab, alone or with ipilimumab, at or shortly before surgery. V usage is TRBV11-1 and J usage is TRBJ2-1; D unresolved. This receptor was identified in an adult with non-small cell lung cancer. The CDR3 sequence is CASSLAWDEQFF. The CDR3, as DNA: TGTGCCAGCAGCTTAGCTTGGGATGAGCAGTTCTTC.